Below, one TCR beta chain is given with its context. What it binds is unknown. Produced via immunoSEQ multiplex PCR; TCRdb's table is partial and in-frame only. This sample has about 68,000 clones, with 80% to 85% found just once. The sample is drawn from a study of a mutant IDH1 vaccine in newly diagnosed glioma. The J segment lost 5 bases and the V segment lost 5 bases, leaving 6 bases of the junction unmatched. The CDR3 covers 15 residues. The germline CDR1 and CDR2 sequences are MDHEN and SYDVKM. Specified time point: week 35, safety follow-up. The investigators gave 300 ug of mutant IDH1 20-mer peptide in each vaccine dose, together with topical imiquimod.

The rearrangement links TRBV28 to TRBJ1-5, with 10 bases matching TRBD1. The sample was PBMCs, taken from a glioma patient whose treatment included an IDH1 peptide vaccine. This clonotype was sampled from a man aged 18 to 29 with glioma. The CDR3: CASSPLDRGHQPQHF. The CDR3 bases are TGTGCCAGCAGTCCTCTAGACAGGGGGCATCAGCCCCAGCATTTT. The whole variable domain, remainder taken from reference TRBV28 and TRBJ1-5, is DVKVTQSSRYLVKRTGEKVFLECVQDMDHENMFWYRQDPGLGLRLIYFSYDVKMKEKGDIPEGYSVSREKKERFSLILESASTNQTSMYLCASSPLDRGHQPQHFGDGTRLSIL.